Each of the 31 T cell receptor beta chains below was sequenced from the same sample in a study of shared clonotypes between healthy human individuals. Clones were sequenced by immunoSEQ multiplex PCR, and TCRdb holds only the in-frame ones, with some missing. The table includes about 1 million clones, approximately 72% detected once. Sequencing was performed on memory CD4+ T cells sorted from blood. The subset is: CD45RA-negative fraction. These receptors were taken from a man aged 18-30 years in good health.

The chain recombines TRBV7-6 with TRBJ1-2; the match to TRBD1 covers 9 bases. Germline CDR1 and CDR2: SGHVS and FNYEAQ. The V gene end was trimmed by 2 bases and the J gene end by 4 bases; junction bases not matched to a gene: 11. CDR3 length: 17 amino acids. The CDR3 coding sequence is TGTGCCAGCAGCTTAACCCAGACCACAGGGGGCACCTATGGCTACACCTTC. Translating gives CASSLTQTTGGTYGYTF.

This clone has a single count. This chain joins TRBV5-4 and TRBJ1-1; 8 bases are shared with TRBD1. Germline V gene sequence: CDR1 SGHNT, CDR2 YYREEE (reference sequence). Trimming at V came to 6 bases and at J to 1 base, leaving 8 bases not matched to a gene. The CDR3 extends over 15 amino acids. The CDR3 loop is CASTSPGTGNTEAFF. CDR3 DNA: TGTGCCAGCACCTCCCCCGGGACAGGGAACACTGAAGCTTTCTTT.

This chain links TRBV18 with TRBJ2-5; 8 bases are a match to TRBD2. Per the germline V gene, CDR1 is KGHSH and CDR2 is LQKENI. J was trimmed by 2 bases and V by 5 bases; bases with no gene match: 4. The CDR3 is 14 residues long. CDR3 sequence: CASSAGLVQETQYF. The CDR3 DNA sequence: TGTGCCAGCTCAGCGGGACTAGTTCAAGAGACCCAGTACTTC.

J is TRBJ2-5 and V is TRBV15; D ambiguous. With 0 bases removed from V and 4 bases from J, the gap between germline ends came to 3 bases. This CDR3 contains 12 residues. Germline V gene data show CDR1 as LNHNV and CDR2 as YYDKDF (reference sequence). CDR3 DNA: TGTGCCACCAGCAGAGATACAGAGACCCAGTACTTC. Encoded protein: CATSRDTETQYF.

The chain recombines TRBV5-1 with TRBJ2-5; 10 bases agree with TRBD2. V shed 0 bases and J 5 bases; nucleotides not matched to a gene: 4. CDR1 is SGHRS, CDR2 YFSETQ, per germline. This CDR3 contains 15 residues. CDR3 in amino acids: CASSLASGGGETQYF. CDR3 nucleotides: TGCGCCAGCAGCTTGGCTAGCGGGGGTGGGGAGACCCAGTACTTC.

The gene calls are TRBV30 and TRBJ2-1; D gene ambiguous. CDR1 is GTSNPN and CDR2 is SVGIG in the germline V gene (reference sequence). V lost 1 base, J lost 9 bases, and 10 bases lay in between. The CDR3 loop spans 12 amino acids. CDR3 sequence reads: CAWSAGYLEQFF. Written as DNA, the CDR3 is TGTGCCTGGAGTGCCGGGTACCTTGAGCAGTTCTTC.

This chain connects TRBV18 to TRBJ2-7; no clear D gene. The CDR3 is 15 amino acids. V lost 2 bases, J lost 1 base, and 12 bases lay in between. CDR1 and CDR2 (germline): KGHSH, LQKENI. The CDR3 sequence is CASSPRNSGSYEQYF. The CDR3 DNA follows: TGTGCCAGCTCACCAAGGAATTCGGGTTCCTACGAGCAGTACTTC.

This chain links TRBV6-5 with TRBJ1-1; D remains ambiguous. From germline, CDR1 is MNHEY and CDR2 SVGAGI. Trimming removed 7 bases at V and 6 bases at J, with 9 bases between. The CDR3 consists of 11 residues. This CDR3 reads CASTTGSEAFF. The DNA for the CDR3 is TGTGCCAGCACTACGGGGTCTGAAGCTTTCTTT.

V is TRBV11-2 and J is TRBJ2-2; D is undetermined. Trimming took 3 bases from V and 1 from J, leaving 6 bases between them. The germline V gene encodes CDR1 SGHAT and CDR2 FQNNGV. CDR3 length: 14 amino acids. Here the CDR3 DNA reads TGTGCCAGCAGCTTGCGAGAGAACACCGGGGAGCTGTTTTTT. It translates to CASSLRENTGELFF.

The chain joins TRBV6-4 to TRBJ2-1, with D possibly matching TRBD2 (6 bases). The germline V gene encodes CDR1 MRHNA and CDR2 SNTAGT. The CDR3 sequence is 14 residues long. V gave up 5 bases and J gave up 0 bases, with 8 bases separating them. CDR3 nucleotides: TGTGCCAGCAGTAAGGAGGGCTCCTACAATGAGCAGTTCTTC. As protein: CASSKEGSYNEQFF.

The V gene is TRBV28, the J gene TRBJ1-6; D is possibly TRBD1 (5 bases). CDR3 length equals 14 residues. V was cut by 3 bases and J by 7 bases, with 10 bases left in between. The germline gives CDR1 MDHEN, CDR2 SYDVKM. The CDR3 nucleotides are TGTGCCAGCAGTTTGATGGGGGGAAATTCACCCCTCCACTTT. Translation gives CASSLMGGNSPLHF.

In regard to this clone: In the same sample, other DNA sequences code for this CDR3. The V and J genes are TRBV7-9 and TRBJ2-3; 8 positions agree with TRBD1. The CDR3 totals 15 residues. The junction had 4 bases not matched to a gene; V was cut back by 5 bases and J by 0 bases. The germline V gene encodes CDR1 SEHNR and CDR2 FQNEAQ (reference sequence). CDR3 sequence (DNA): TGTGCCAGCAGCCCCCAGGGGGCTAGCACAGATACGCAGTATTTT. Its protein product is CASSPQGASTDTQYF.

This chain uses TRBV6-6 with TRBJ1-3, with a tentative D call TRBD1 (5 bases). V was shortened by 2 bases and J by 3 bases, with 14 bases between the two germline ends. The CDR3 sequence is 16 residues long. In germline, CDR1 is MNHNY, CDR2 SVGAGI (reference sequence). This CDR3 reads CASSYEGGEGGNTIYF. Here the CDR3 DNA reads TGTGCCAGCAGTTACGAGGGAGGGGAGGGTGGAAACACCATATATTTT.

The chain employs TRBV29-1 and TRBJ2-7; D unclear. V lost 4 bases, J lost 7 bases, and 14 bases lay in between. Germline values: CDR1 SQVTM, CDR2 ANQGSEA. The CDR3 sequence is 12 residues long. The CDR3 DNA sequence: TGCAGCGTTGTGTCAGATCAGAGGGAGCAGTACTTC. Protein sequence: CSVVSDQREQYF.

V gene TRBV10-3 combines with J gene TRBJ2-2; the D gene is possibly TRBD1 (5 bases). This CDR3 has 15 residues. The ends were cut back, 7 bases at V and 6 bases at J, with 18 bases in the middle. Germline CDR1 is ENHRY and CDR2 is SYGVKD. The CDR3 sequence: CAIMASGLQAGELFF. The CDR3 region has the DNA TGTGCCATCATGGCCTCAGGTTTACAGGCCGGGGAGCTGTTTTTT.

This clone appeared once. The chain is built from TRBV27 and TRBJ2-3; TRBD2 is a possible D gene (7 bases). The CDR3 runs 16 residues. CDR1 MNHEY and CDR2 SMNVEV come from the germline V gene (reference sequence). V was shortened by 3 bases and J by 4 bases, with 17 bases between the two germline ends. CDR3 nucleotide sequence: TGTGCCAGCAGTTTCTTTCTTGGGCGGGGGCCAGATACGCAGTATTTT. It translates to CASSFFLGRGPDTQYF.

The J gene is TRBJ2-1, the V gene TRBV11-3; D is tentatively TRBD1 or TRBD2 (5 bases each). This CDR3 contains 13 residues. CDR1 is SGHNT and CDR2 is YENEEA in the germline V gene. V shed 1 base and J shed 9 bases, with 10 bases lying between them. The CDR3 loop reads CASSLGRDREQFF. The CDR3 DNA sequence: TGTGCCAGCAGCTTAGGTCGGGACCGTGAGCAGTTCTTC.

V is TRBV4-1 and J is TRBJ2-6; D remains ambiguous. In germline, CDR1 is MGHRA, CDR2 YSYEKL. The CDR3 totals 16 residues. Trimming removed 4 bases from V and 0 bases from J, with 10 bases in between. The CDR3 region is CASSPSQSSGANVLTF. The CDR3 DNA reads as TGCGCCAGCAGCCCTTCCCAAAGCTCTGGGGCCAACGTCCTGACTTTC.

CDR3 nucleotide sequence: TGCGCCAGCAGCTTTCGGGGGATTGAGCAGTTCTTC. This encodes CASSFRGIEQFF. The V call is TRBV5-1, the J call TRBJ2-1; D possibly corresponds to TRBD2 (6 bases). CDR3 size: 12 residues. The V gene's germline CDR1 is SGHRS and CDR2 YFSETQ. Deletions cut 2 bases from V and 9 bases from J, with 9 bases between. Variable domain in full (rest from reference TRBV5-1 and TRBJ2-1): KAGVTQTPRYLIKTRGQQVTLSCSPISGHRSVSWYQQTPGQGLQFLFEYFSETQRNKGNFPGRFSGRQFSNSRSEMNVSTLELGDSALYLCASSFRGIEQFFGPGTRLTVL.

V gene TRBV18 combines with J gene TRBJ2-7; either TRBD1 or TRBD2 may supply D (5 bases each). CDR3 length equals 14 residues. The ends were cut back, 6 bases at V and 7 bases at J, with 19 bases in the middle. The germline V gene has CDR1 KGHSH and CDR2 LQKENI. The DNA for the CDR3 is TGTGCCAGCTCCCCTGGAAGCGGTTCAGGGGAGCAGTACTTC. Translation gives CASSPGSGSGEQYF.

The J gene is TRBJ1-2, the V gene TRBV6-6, with D possibly matching TRBD1 (6 bases). The CDR3 sequence is 12 residues long. In germline, CDR1 is MNHNY, CDR2 SVGAGI (reference sequence). The germline V and J ends were trimmed by 7 bases and 8 bases, with 14 bases remaining between them. CDR3 nucleotides: TGTGCCAGCATCAAGGGGGGGGAAGGCTACACCTTC. Protein: CASIKGGEGYTF.

Regarding this clone: The same CDR3 arises from other DNA sequences in this sample as well. V is TRBV6-1 and J is TRBJ1-1, with 7 bases matching TRBD1. Germline V gene lookup returns CDR1 MNHNS and CDR2 SASEGT. The CDR3 totals 14 residues. The J segment lost 2 bases and the V segment lost 6 bases, leaving 6 bases of the junction unmatched. DNA of the CDR3: TGTGCCAGCAGCGGAGGGACAGCTAACACTGAAGCTTTCTTT. It is translated as CASSGGTANTEAFF.

As for this clone: One base away lies a much larger clone, so this may be a sequencing read error. This chain connects TRBV5-1 to TRBJ1-4; D is perhaps TRBD1 (5 bases). The CDR3 has 14 residues. V was trimmed by 4 bases and J by 0 bases, leaving 7 bases between them. The germline V gene has CDR1 SGHRS and CDR2 YFSETQ. CDR3 in amino acids: CASSETATNEKLFF. CDR3 coding DNA: TGCGCCAGCAGCGAGACAGCAACTAATGAAAAACTGTTTTTT. The whole variable domain, remainder taken from reference TRBV5-1 and TRBJ1-4, is KAGVTQTPRYLIKTRGQQVTLSCSPISGHRSVSWYQQTPGQGLQFLFEYFSETQRNKGNFPGRFSGRQFSNSRSEMNVSTLELGDSALYLCASSETATNEKLFFGSGTQLSVL.

The chain uses TRBV28 and TRBJ1-1; TRBD1 might be the D (5 bases). The CDR3 is made up of 14 amino acids. From germline, CDR1 is MDHEN and CDR2 SYDVKM. V lost 6 bases and J 8 bases, leaving 19 bases between the germline ends. The CDR3 protein is CASRRQSAVGEAFF. CDR3 sequence (DNA): TGTGCCAGCAGGCGACAGTCTGCTGTGGGGGAAGCTTTCTTT.

The chain is built from TRBV10-1 and TRBJ2-7; the D gene is possibly TRBD1 (6 bases). Per the germline V gene, CDR1 is WNHNN and CDR2 is SYGVQD (reference sequence). The CDR3 is 13 amino acids. The V end lost 7 bases, the J end lost 6 bases, and 16 bases lay between the germline ends. The CDR3 DNA follows: TGCGCCAGCACCGAAGGCAGGGGTGGCGAGCAGTACTTC. The encoded protein is CASTEGRGGEQYF.

Only one count was recorded for this clone. A much larger clone lies one base from this, so it may be a read error. This sample also contains other DNA sequences that code for the same CDR3. The gene calls are TRBV5-4 and TRBJ2-3; D is ambiguous. Deletions cut 3 bases from V and 0 bases from J, with 5 bases between. CDR3 length: 13 amino acids. From germline, CDR1 is SGHNT and CDR2 YYREEE (reference sequence). DNA for the CDR3: TGTGCCAGCAGCTCCGGGAGCACAGATACGCAGTATTTT. It specifies CASSSGSTDTQYF.

In this sample, this clone turned up a few times. The genes are TRBV4-1 and TRBJ1-1; tentative D call: TRBD1 (5 bases). CDR1 is MGHRA, CDR2 YSYEKL, per germline. V was pared by 0 bases and J by 0 bases, with 8 bases between. The CDR3 is 15 residues long. CDR3 sequence reads: CASSQEGRMNTEAFF. CDR3 DNA sequence: TGCGCCAGCAGCCAAGAGGGACGCATGAACACTGAAGCTTTCTTT.

The chain couples TRBV2 to TRBJ1-3, with unresolved D. Trimming cost V 2 bases and J 6 bases, with 8 bases left between them. This CDR3 is built from 13 residues. Germline CDR1 SNHLY, CDR2 FYNNEI. CDR3 sequence: CASSEWLVNTIYF. In nucleotides, the CDR3 is TGTGCCAGCAGTGAATGGTTGGTAAACACCATATATTTT.

The genes are TRBV5-8 and TRBJ1-1; D remains unclear. Trimming stripped 0 bases from V and 6 bases from J, with 6 bases between. CDR1 SGHTS and CDR2 YDEGEE come from the germline V gene. This CDR3 has 12 residues. The CDR3 DNA is TGTGCCAGCAGCTTGGAGTGGCCTGAAGCTTTCTTT. Its protein is CASSLEWPEAFF. Variable domain in full (rest from reference TRBV5-8 and TRBJ1-1): EAGVTQSPTHLIKTRGQQATLRCSPISGHTSVYWYQQALGLGLQFLLWYDEGEERNRGNFPPRFSGRQFPNYSSELNVNALELEDSALYLCASSLEWPEAFFGQGTRLTVV.

This clone was observed a few times. The chain recombines TRBV6-1 with TRBJ1-6, with 10 bases aligning to TRBD1. Trimming cost V 10 bases and J 9 bases; bases outside gene matches: 9. Germline loops: CDR1 MNHNS, CDR2 SASEGT. The CDR3 is 14 residues long. The CDR3 DNA follows: TGTGCCACCCATCTTGGGACAGGGGCTTCACCCCTCCACTTT. Amino acid sequence: CATHLGTGASPLHF.

The chain carries TRBV5-6 and TRBJ2-3; 12 bases align to TRBD2. Germline CDR1 is SGHDT and CDR2 is YYEEEE. The CDR3 has 15 residues. V was pared by 4 bases and J by 5 bases, with 5 bases of the junction left unmatched. CDR3 region: CASSPQTSGRDTQYF. The CDR3 nucleotides read TGTGCCAGCAGCCCACAGACTAGCGGGAGAGATACGCAGTATTTT.